These 3 T cell receptor beta chains came from one sample sequenced in a study of T cells in Graves' hyperthyroidism and ophthalmopathy. The investigators amplified TCR beta CDR3 regions from RNA transcripts. Carried out on the TCR CDR3, a first-round RT-PCR used the HTBI primer set. One entry per CDR3 protein results from TCRdb running MiXCR on the multiplex PCR reads. This sample has approximately 400,000 distinct CDR3 sequences, with about 15% found just once. The specimen sequenced was blood. The source of these receptors is a woman between 18 and 29 years old with Graves' hyperthyroidism.

Concerning this clonotype: Likely a read error: the CDR3 ends without its conserved phenylalanine or tryptophan. The V call is TRBV5-1, the J call TRBJ1-1; no firm D call. Trimming stripped 0 bases from V and 8 bases from J, with 8 bases between. Germline values: CDR1 SGHRS, CDR2 YFSETQ. The CDR3 runs to 12 residues. The CDR3 spells CASSLDIGEAFL. The CDR3, as DNA: TGCGCCAGCAGCTTGGACATCGGAGAAGCTTTCCTT.

The chain combines TRBV12-3 or TRBV12-4 with TRBJ1-1, with D possibly being TRBD1 (6 bases). The ends were cut back, 6 bases at V and 5 bases at J, with 16 bases in the middle. CDR3 size: 14 residues. The CDR3, as DNA: TGTGCCAGCAGCCCTACAGGGTTTCGTACTGAAGCTTTCTTT. Translated: CASSPTGFRTEAFF.

This clonotype was recorded a few times. This chain connects TRBV20-1 to TRBJ2-7, with 10 bases aligning to TRBD1. Looked up from germline, CDR1 is DFQATT and CDR2 is SNEGSKA (reference sequence). The CDR3 is made up of 16 amino acids. V lost 0 bases, J lost 2 bases, and 7 bases stayed unmatched. CDR3 DNA: TGCAGTGCTAGAGATGGGGACAGGGGAGTTCCCTACGAGCAGTACTTC. This sequence encodes CSARDGDRGVPYEQYF.